Given below is one TCR beta chain in context. Its specificity is unknown. This sample stems from a study of post-analysis software for immune sequencing data. Turning to the study itself: There were relapsing-remitting, secondary progressive and progressive-relapsing multiple sclerosis among the disease courses included.

The study's findings and limits: Compared against controls, patients with multiple sclerosis displayed significantly lower normalized Chao1 diversity. About 5 TRBV segments appeared more often in patients than in controls, and TRBV5-6, TRBV5-1 and TRBV20-1 were among these. Same-batch samples co-clustered strongly by F measure.

cDNA libraries of TCR beta carried unique molecular identifiers. TCRdb re-analysed the PCR reads in MiXCR, keeping a single row per CDR3 protein. The sample lists 350,000 to 500,000 distinct CDR3 sequences, about 40% occurring once. The CDR3 has 14 residues. CDR1 and CDR2 from the germline V gene are SNHLY and FYNNEI. Deletions cut 5 bases from V and 7 bases from J, with 17 bases between. The source of this sequence is a girl aged 2-10 years with multiple sclerosis. The chain has TRBV2 and TRBJ1-2; D unresolved. Sequencing was performed on blood. The CDR3 loop is CASSSLGDSSGYTF. The DNA for the CDR3 is TGTGCCAGCAGTTCGCTCGGCGATAGCAGTGGCTACACCTTC.